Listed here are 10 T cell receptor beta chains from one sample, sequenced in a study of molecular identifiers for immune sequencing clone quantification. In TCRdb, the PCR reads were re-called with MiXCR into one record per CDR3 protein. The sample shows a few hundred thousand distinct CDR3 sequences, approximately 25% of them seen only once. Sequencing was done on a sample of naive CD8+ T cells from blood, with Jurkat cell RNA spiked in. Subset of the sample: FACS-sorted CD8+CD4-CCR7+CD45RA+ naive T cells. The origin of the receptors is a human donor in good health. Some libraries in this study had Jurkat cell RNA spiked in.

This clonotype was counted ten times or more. The CDR3 DNA reads as TGTGCCAGCAGCCAAGGTGGCAGGCCCTACGAGCAGTACTTC. Protein sequence: CASSQGGRPYEQYF. The chain combines TRBV14 with TRBJ2-7; D not resolved. The germline gives CDR1 SGHDN, CDR2 FVKESK. The length of the CDR3 is 14 residues. V lost 1 base and J lost 2, with 9 bases in between. Filled out from reference TRBV14 and TRBJ2-7, the complete variable domain reads EAGVTQFPSHSVIEKGQTVTLRCDPISGHDNLYWYRRVMGKEIKFLLHFVKESKQDESGMPNNRFLAERTGGTYSTLKVQPAELEDSGVYFCASSQGGRPYEQYFGPGTRLTVT.

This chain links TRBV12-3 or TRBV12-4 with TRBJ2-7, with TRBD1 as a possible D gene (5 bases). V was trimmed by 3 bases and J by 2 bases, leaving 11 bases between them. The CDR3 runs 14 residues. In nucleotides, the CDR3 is TGTGCCAGCAGTTTTGGCAGGGCAACCTACGAGCAGTACTTC. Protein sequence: CASSFGRATYEQYF.

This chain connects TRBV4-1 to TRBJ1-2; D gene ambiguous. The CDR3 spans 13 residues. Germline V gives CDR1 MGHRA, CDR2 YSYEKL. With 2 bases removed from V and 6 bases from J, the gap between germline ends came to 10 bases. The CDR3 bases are TGCGCCAGCAGCCAAATTGACGGAGATGGCTACACCTTC. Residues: CASSQIDGDGYTF.

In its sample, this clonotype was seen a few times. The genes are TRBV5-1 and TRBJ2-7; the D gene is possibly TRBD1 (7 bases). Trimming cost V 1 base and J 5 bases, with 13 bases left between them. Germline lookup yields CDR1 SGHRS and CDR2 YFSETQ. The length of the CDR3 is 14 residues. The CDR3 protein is CASSLYPGGNEQYF. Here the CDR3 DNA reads TGCGCCAGCAGCTTGTACCCAGGGGGGAACGAGCAGTACTTC.

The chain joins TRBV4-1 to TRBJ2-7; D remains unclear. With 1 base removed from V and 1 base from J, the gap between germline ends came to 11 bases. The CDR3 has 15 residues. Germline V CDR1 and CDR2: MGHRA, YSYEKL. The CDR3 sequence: CASSQVSLGSYEQYF. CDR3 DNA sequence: TGCGCCAGCAGCCAAGTTTCCTTGGGGTCCTACGAGCAGTACTTC.

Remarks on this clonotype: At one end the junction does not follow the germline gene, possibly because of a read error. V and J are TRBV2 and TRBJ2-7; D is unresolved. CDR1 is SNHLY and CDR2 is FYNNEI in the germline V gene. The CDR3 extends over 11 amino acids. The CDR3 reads CAGSPGYEQYF. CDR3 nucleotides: TGTGCCGGCAGTCCAGGCTACGAGCAGTACTTC.

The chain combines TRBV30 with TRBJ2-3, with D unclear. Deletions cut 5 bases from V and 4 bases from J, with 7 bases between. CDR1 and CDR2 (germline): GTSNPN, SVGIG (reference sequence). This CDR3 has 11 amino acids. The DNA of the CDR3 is TGTGCCTGGCGTTCGGCAGATACGCAGTATTTT. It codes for CAWRSADTQYF.

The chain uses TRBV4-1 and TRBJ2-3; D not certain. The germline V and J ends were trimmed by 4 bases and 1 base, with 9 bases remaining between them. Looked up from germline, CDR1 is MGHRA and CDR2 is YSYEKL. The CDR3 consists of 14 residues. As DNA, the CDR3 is TGCGCCAGCAGCCCTTTCTCGGGCACAGATACGCAGTATTTT. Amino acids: CASSPFSGTDTQYF.

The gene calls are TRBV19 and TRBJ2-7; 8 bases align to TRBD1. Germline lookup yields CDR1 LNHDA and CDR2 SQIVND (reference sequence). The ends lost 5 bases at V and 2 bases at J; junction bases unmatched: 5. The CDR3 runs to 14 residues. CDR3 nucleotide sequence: TGTGCCAGTAGTTGGGGGACAGGCACCTACGAGCAGTACTTC. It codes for CASSWGTGTYEQYF.

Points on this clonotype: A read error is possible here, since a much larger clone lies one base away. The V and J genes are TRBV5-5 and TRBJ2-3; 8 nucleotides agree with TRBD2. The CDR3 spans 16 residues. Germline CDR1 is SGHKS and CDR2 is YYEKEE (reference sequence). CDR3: CASSLALGGRTDTQCF. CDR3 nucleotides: TGTGCCAGCAGCCTTGCTCTGGGCGGGAGGACAGATACGCAGTGTTTT.